This TCR beta chain originates from a study of blood T cells in healthy people across ages. Drawn from each donor were approximately 9.2 milliliters of peripheral blood. Whole-study findings and limits: As age increased, TCR beta diversity per million T cells fell in a roughly linear fashion. Aged donors had fewer naive CD4+ cells and lower diversity than long-lived donors.

Combining a sample-barcoded 5' primer with a J-beta primer mix, a second PCR ran for 7 to 11 cycles. Each cDNA molecule carried a tag from a template-switch adaptor that contained 12 random nucleotides. TCRdb independently ran MiXCR on the 5' RACE reads; one entry per CDR3 protein. In the table there are roughly 900,000 distinct CDR3 sequences, under 35% of which are singletons. Germline V gives CDR1 SSHAT, CDR2 FNYEAQ (reference sequence). Trimming cost V 2 bases and J 1 base, with 10 bases left between them. There are 15 residues in the CDR3. This clonotype was observed many times. Antigen unknown. The TCR sequence derives from a woman older than 75 in good health. The sequencing sample was made of blood. The chain joins TRBV7-7 to TRBJ2-3; maybe TRBD2 (5 bases). CDR3 sequence (DNA): TGTGCCAGCAGCTTACATAAGGGAGGCACAGATACGCAGTATTTT. This translates into CASSLHKGGTDTQYF. Supplemented by reference TRBV7-7 and TRBJ2-3, the full variable domain reads GAGVSQSPRYKVTKRGQDVTLRCDPISSHATLYWYQQALGQGPEFLTYFNYEAQPDKSGLPSDRFSAERPEGSISTLTIQRTEQRDSAMYRCASSLHKGGTDTQYFGPGTRLTVL.